This TCR beta chain was retrieved from a study of blood T cell repertoires in COVID-19. Study-level information: Italy, Spain and the United States were the sources of the convalescent and acute COVID-19 samples. In each case, the material was cDNA or gDNA derived from T cells, B-cell-depleted T cells, or PBMCs.

Original handling: Nucleated cell counts were estimated from reference gene primer amplification. The table came from immunoSEQ multiplex PCR; TCRdb's copy has only in-frame clones and leaves some out. The V and J calls and clone size come from that table; D and trimming were worked out from the DNA. This table has under 130,000 clones, under 90% appearing once. This receptor was identified in a human donor in a cohort sampled during active or convalescent COVID-19. The sequenced sample consisted of peripheral blood.

CDR3 bases: TGTGCCAGCAGCGCACCGGACAGGGGGATTGAAGCTTTCTTT. Translating it yields CASSAPDRGIEAFF. This rearrangement joins TRBV5-6 to TRBJ1-1; 10 positions agree with TRBD1. The germline V gene has CDR1 SGHDT and CDR2 YYEEEE. The junction had 7 bases not matched to a gene; V was cut back by 4 bases and J by 7 bases. This CDR3 has 14 amino acids.